The 10 T cell receptor beta chains given below trace back to one sample, sequenced in a study of T cell repertoires in cytomegalovirus infection. TCRdb reprocessed the reads with MiXCR, giving one entry per CDR3 protein. The sample carries approximately 100,000 distinct CDR3 sequences, 42% recorded once. The antigens for these receptors are not known. The material sequenced was CD8+ T cells from cultured PBMCs, taken from culture after CMV antigen stimulation. The receptors shown here come from a human donor in good health (CMV status not recorded). Some clones in this sample may be carry-over from other donors' samples.

The rearrangement uses TRBV5-1 and TRBJ2-3, with 8 bases lining up with TRBD1. The V gene end was trimmed by 1 base and the J gene end by 5 bases; junction bases not matched to a gene: 6. CDR3 length equals 15 residues. From germline, CDR1 is SGHRS and CDR2 YFSETQ. The CDR3 reads CASSLQGTGGDTQYF. The DNA of the CDR3 is TGCGCCAGCAGCTTGCAAGGAACAGGGGGAGATACGCAGTATTTT. Full variable domain (remainder filled in from reference TRBV5-1 and TRBJ2-3): KAGVTQTPRYLIKTRGQQVTLSCSPISGHRSVSWYQQTPGQGLQFLFEYFSETQRNKGNFPGRFSGRQFSNSRSEMNVSTLELGDSALYLCASSLQGTGGDTQYFGPGTRLTVL.

The sample holds many counts of this clonotype. The V gene is TRBV28, the J gene TRBJ2-7; D is unresolved. The germline gives CDR1 MDHEN, CDR2 SYDVKM. This CDR3 contains 12 residues. V lost 2 bases, J lost 5 bases, and 7 bases lay in between. The CDR3 loop reads CASSLRVNEQYF. The CDR3 DNA is TGTGCCAGCAGTTTAAGGGTCAACGAGCAGTACTTC.

This clonotype turned up a few times. This chain connects TRBV7-8 to TRBJ2-7; a possible D gene is TRBD1 (5 bases). V lost 5 bases and J 0 bases, leaving 14 bases between the germline ends. The CDR3 totals 15 residues. Germline V gene data show CDR1 as SGHVS and CDR2 as FQNEAQ. CDR3 protein: CASSPGQINSYEQYF. The DNA of the CDR3 is TGTGCCAGCAGCCCCGGACAAATTAACTCCTACGAGCAGTACTTC.

With regard to this clonotype: Relative to the germline gene, one junction end is altered; a read error may explain this. Written as DNA, the CDR3 is TGTGCCACCAGCTTATTCCCCGGAAAAGATACGCAGTATTTT. Residues: CATSLFPGKDTQYF. The chain has TRBV7-6 and TRBJ2-3; no definite D call. The germline gives CDR1 SGHVS, CDR2 FNYEAQ. The CDR3 has 14 residues. Complete variable domain (other parts from reference TRBV7-6 and TRBJ2-3): GAGVSQSPRYKVTKRGQDVALRCDPISGHVSLYWYRQALGQGPEFLTYFNYEAQQDKSGLPNDRFSAERPEGSISTLTIQRTEQRDSAMYRCATSLFPGKDTQYFGPGTRLTVL.

This clonotype was seen at least ten times. The V call is TRBV7-9, the J call TRBJ2-6; D not resolved. The CDR3 totals 13 residues. In germline, CDR1 is SEHNR, CDR2 FQNEAQ (reference sequence). V was pared by 5 bases and J by 5 bases, with 7 bases between. Written as DNA, the CDR3 is TGTGCCAGCAGCGCAGCATGGGCCAACGTCCTGACTTTC. Its protein is CASSAAWANVLTF.

This clonotype was observed a few times. The CDR3 DNA follows: TGTGCCAGCAGCTTAATTAGCTTGGATACGCAGTATTTT. Its protein product is CASSLISLDTQYF. The rearrangement uses TRBV7-2 and TRBJ2-3; D uncertain. The V end lost 2 bases, the J end lost 6 bases, and 9 bases lay between the germline ends. The CDR3 is 13 residues long. Germline V gene sequence: CDR1 SGHTA, CDR2 FQGNSA.

This clonotype was counted only a few times. The V and J genes are TRBV4-1 and TRBJ2-3; 7 positions match TRBD2. Germline CDR1 and CDR2: MGHRA and YSYEKL. This CDR3 is built from 15 residues. Losses at the gene ends were 6 bases for V and 2 bases for J; bases not matched to a gene: 8. CDR3 nucleotides: TGCGCCAGCAGTCCTACTAGCGCCATCACAGATACGCAGTATTTT. Its translation is CASSPTSAITDTQYF.

The chain links TRBV4-1 to TRBJ2-1; no clear D gene. Looked up from germline, CDR1 is MGHRA and CDR2 is YSYEKL. Trimming removed 1 base from V and 6 bases from J, with 10 bases in between. The CDR3 extends over 14 amino acids. In nucleotides, the CDR3 is TGCGCCAGCAGCCAAGGCCGGAATGGCAATGAGCAGTTCTTC. It specifies CASSQGRNGNEQFF.

The chain couples TRBV24-1 to TRBJ2-3; TRBD1 matches at 10 bases. The V gene's germline CDR1 is KGHDR and CDR2 SFDVKD. V shed 5 bases and J 1 base; nucleotides not matched to a gene: 2. The CDR3 contains 15 residues. The CDR3 region has the DNA TGTGCCACCAGTGGTGGGACAGGGGGCACAGATACGCAGTATTTT. It specifies CATSGGTGGTDTQYF.

In regard to this clonotype: At one boundary the junction diverges from the germline segment, which might be a read error. The rearrangement links TRBV12-3 or TRBV12-4 to TRBJ1-2, with TRBD1 identical over 9 bases. This CDR3 is 13 amino acids long. The CDR3 protein is CASSLMGQGRGVF. As DNA, the CDR3 is TGTGCCAGCAGTCTCATGGGACAGGGCCGTGGCGTCTTC.